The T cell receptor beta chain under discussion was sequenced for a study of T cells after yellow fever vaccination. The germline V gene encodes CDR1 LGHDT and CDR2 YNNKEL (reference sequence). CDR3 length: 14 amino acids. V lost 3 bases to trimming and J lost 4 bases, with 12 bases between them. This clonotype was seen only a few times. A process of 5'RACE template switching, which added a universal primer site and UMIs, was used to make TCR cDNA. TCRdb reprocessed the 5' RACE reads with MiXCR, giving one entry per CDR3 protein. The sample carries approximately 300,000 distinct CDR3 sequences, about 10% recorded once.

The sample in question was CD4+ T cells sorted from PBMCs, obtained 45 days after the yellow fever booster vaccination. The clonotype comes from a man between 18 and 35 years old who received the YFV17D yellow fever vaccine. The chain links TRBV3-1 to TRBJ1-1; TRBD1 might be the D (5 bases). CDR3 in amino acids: CASSQFRDGTEAFF. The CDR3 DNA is TGTGCCAGCAGCCAGTTTAGGGACGGCACTGAAGCTTTCTTT.